These T cell receptor beta chains were read from a single sample in a study of T-cell memory formation after mild COVID-19. Each CDR3 protein gets one entry after TCRdb re-called the 5' RACE reads with MiXCR. Of tens of thousands of distinct CDR3 sequences in the sample, around 13% were seen once. Sequenced: PBMCs or a T cell subset sorted from them (not recorded which). These receptors were taken from a man younger than 35 who had mild COVID-19 (a few samples of this study predate the infection). Cell type and time point are not known. Each CDR3 is given without its conserved first and last residue.

V,CDR3
TRBV10-3,ASSGTSGGAAADTQY
TRBV7-6,ASSPTGRYGGELF
TRBV4-1,ASSQTGTGGAYEQY
TRBV6-5,ASSRAGLNNEQF
TRBV6-2/TRBV6-3,ASSFDSPVHYGYT
TRBV28,ASAGRNTDTQY
TRBV6-2/TRBV6-3,ASSYVRTLETQY
TRBV14,ASSQQGALGTEAF
TRBV7-8,ASSTRLGTEAF
TRBV7-7,ASSEDGGEKLF
TRBV29-1,SVATDRSYEQY
TRBV7-9,ASSLADGPYEQY
TRBV6-2/TRBV6-3,ASSLTSNTEAF
TRBV12-3/TRBV12-4,ASSSRTRKNTEAF
TRBV6-5,ASSPPGGGANVLT
TRBV29-1,SGTTGSELF
TRBV4-3,ASSPQTRDTYSPLH
TRBV27,ASSPLGSSGANVLT
TRBV6-5,ASSYGDRAGYT
TRBV13,ASSLQGASYEQY
TRBV21-1,ASSKTRGVPNQPQH
TRBV4-3,ASSQDLRQGAWNEQF
TRBV9,ASSAARGSGSPLH
TRBV9,ASSEGVWWAKETQY
TRBV11-2,ASRDPTSGPDTQY
TRBV12-3/TRBV12-4,ASSLSGTSYEQY
TRBV7-9,ASSDIGQTYGYT
TRBV4-1,VSSQATNTEAF
TRBV10-1,ASSVDRTGDEQF
TRBV7-2,ASSLAVGEQF
TRBV5-6,ASSPGLLEQF
TRBV4-3,ASSQATVMQETQY
TRBV7-3,ASSRGQGSDTQY
TRBV6-5,ASSYRGYNEQF
TRBV27,ASSLSGGGTEAF
TRBV6-5,ASSPEGSMNTEAF
TRBV7-6,ASSLAAGNNNEQF
TRBV7-6,ASSLGGQGQPQH
TRBV7-9,ASSSKGQGATGELF
TRBV12-3/TRBV12-4,ASSTLDRPLVDTQY
TRBV4-3,ASSQDFSGGAGELF
TRBV5-1,ASSLRQGGETQY
TRBV7-9,ASSLTGTEQY
TRBV4-1,ASSQLPRDRAEEKLF
TRBV6-4,ASSDRGTGELF
TRBV3-1,ASSLGVALRNEQF
TRBV4-3,ASSQDPGGGSYNEQF
TRBV27,ASSLSIWETQY
TRBV27,ASSRQGYTEAF
TRBV7-6,ASSGTVYNEQF
TRBV29-1,SVANPRSLETQY